This entry concerns a single T cell receptor beta chain. V was pared by 2 bases and J by 4 bases, with 12 bases between. The CDR3 consists of 15 residues. In germline, CDR1 is MNHEY, CDR2 SMNVEV (reference sequence). Genomic DNA of each subset was evenly split across several immunoSEQ plates. Original handling: ImmunoSEQ output held junction-only sequences without quality scores, so filtering differed. Assay: immunoSEQ multiplex PCR; the TCRdb copy retains only in-frame clones and omits some. The DNA gave D and trimming, while V, J and clone size come from that table. The sample includes some 700,000 clones, 90% of them seen just once. This record comes from a study of shared clonotypes between healthy human individuals.

The sample consisted of memory CD8+ T cells from PBMCs. As to subset: CD45RO+ cells pooled with CCR7-negative TemRA cells. The rearrangement uses TRBV27 and TRBJ2-1; unclear D gene. The source of this sequence is a man between 18 and 29 years old in good health. Some clones in this sample may be carry-over from other donors' samples. The CDR3: CASSLSWSVYNEQFF. The CDR3 region has the DNA TGTGCCAGCAGTTTAAGTTGGTCTGTGTACAATGAGCAGTTCTTC.